Included here is one TCR beta chain sequence, with context. Antigen specificity is unknown. In the CD4+ fraction, cells were divided into CD45RA+ naive and CD45RA-negative memory subsets. The data were taken from a study of shared clonotypes between healthy human individuals. Study-level points and caveats: Rarefaction showed that sequencing of sorted subsets was incomplete (despite large depth).

Investigators spread the genomic DNA of each subset evenly over several immunoSEQ plates. Replicate PCRs from sorted subsets contained about 200 ng DNA, which is around 29,000 T cell genomes. The protocol was immunoSEQ multiplex PCR, while the TCRdb copy is restricted to in-frame clones and leaves out a portion. The profile shows roughly 2.2 million clones, 85% to 95% of them singletons. The TCR was taken from a man between 18 and 35 years old in good health. Some clones in this sample may be carry-over from other donors' samples. Sample: naive CD4+ T cells from PBMCs. Subset specified: CD45RA+ positively selected.

The CDR3: CSGSGQGFDGYTF. The CDR3 DNA reads as TGCAGTGGGTCGGGACAGGGGTTCGATGGCTACACCTTC. The J gene is TRBJ1-2, the V gene TRBV29-1; TRBD1 agrees at 10 bases. The CDR3 runs 13 residues. Germline CDR1 and CDR2: SQVTM and ANQGSEA.